The text below deals with one T cell receptor beta chain. No antigen is known for it. V shed 1 base and J 7 bases; nucleotides not matched to a gene: 2. Germline CDR1 reads SGHDT; CDR2 reads YYEEEE. The CDR3 extends over 14 amino acids. Time point noted: cycle 4 day 1 (C4D1), after more than five weeks of nivolumab. Relapses following autologous stem cell transplantation were seen in all patients, with brentuximab vedotin exposure varying. Clones were sequenced by immunoSEQ multiplex PCR, and TCRdb holds only the in-frame ones, with some missing. The profile shows approximately 65,000 clones, about 90% of them singletons. This entry comes from a study of PD-1 blockade in classical Hodgkin lymphoma. General study findings and limits: Some patients began nivolumab under 1 year after ASCT. These patients were excluded from later analyses. Significantly greater TCR diversity emerged by C4D1 in CD4+ cells but not CD8+ cells.

The chain uses TRBV5-6 and TRBJ2-1, with 10 nucleotides matching TRBD1. The receptor was isolated from a human donor with classical Hodgkin lymphoma. The starting material was peripheral blood mononuclear cells (PBMCs), obtained before the fourth cycle of nivolumab. CDR3 in DNA: TGTGCCAGCAGCTTGCCGGACAGGGGGAATGAGCAGTTCTTC. Protein product: CASSLPDRGNEQFF. Together with reference TRBV5-6 and TRBJ2-1, the CDR3 gives the full variable domain: DAGVTQSPTHLIKTRGQQVTLRCSPKSGHDTVSWYQQALGQGPQFIFQYYEEEERQRGNFPDRFSGHQFPNYSSELNVNALLLGDSALYLCASSLPDRGNEQFFGPGTRLTVL.